The clone carrying this T cell receptor (beta chain) was counted many times. This sample is drawn from a study of regulatory T cells in long-lasting Graves disease. Stated time point: newly diagnosed GD, antithyroid drugs for less than 3 months. RNA from PBMCs was the source of the TCR library. Combining iRepertoire HTBI primers with Arm-PCR of CDR3 regions, the authors built TCR beta libraries. One entry per CDR3 protein, called by TCRdb with MiXCR from the multiplex PCR reads. The sample lists 200,000 to 250,000 distinct CDR3 sequences, roughly 21% occurring once. J gave up 5 bases and V 5 bases, and 5 bases lay outside the gene matches. The CDR3 contains 14 residues. Looked up from germline, CDR1 is SGHRS and CDR2 is YFSETQ.

This TCR came from a female donor with Graves disease. Sequencing was performed on peripheral blood mononuclear cells (PBMCs), taken at new diagnosis, from a patient treated with antithyroid drugs. This chain connects TRBV5-1 to TRBJ2-1; 9 bases match TRBD2. In DNA, the CDR3 is TGCGCCAGCAGTTCGCGGGGGGGCGACAATGAGCAGTTCTTC. It is translated as CASSSRGGDNEQFF.